This TCR beta chain is from a study of neoadjuvant anti-PD-1 for oral cavity cancer. About the research overall: Patients mostly received three to four biweekly nivolumab doses at 3 mg/kg before surgery. Patients without progression received a fourth nivolumab dose around day 43, then surgical resection on days 50-56. Overall study results and limits: Larger post-treatment preexisting tumor clones tracked with greater tumor shrinkage.

Profiling relied on immunoSEQ multiplex PCR, and the TCRdb table lists in-frame clones only, not all of them. The repertoire holds 20,000 to 30,000 clones, with 25% to 35% as singletons. The ends were cut back, 0 bases at V and 7 bases at J, with 7 bases in the middle. The CDR3 covers 12 residues. Germline V gives CDR1 SGHRS, CDR2 YFSETQ. As regards this clone: The target antigen is unknown.

Time point here: after neoadjuvant nivolumab, at surgical resection. This clonotype originated in a person aged 40 to 85 with oral cavity squamous cell carcinoma. The V call is TRBV5-1, the J call TRBJ1-1; D is unclear. The source was tumor tissue, collected after nivolumab (anti-PD-1) treatment. CDR3 sequence: CASSLGVSEAFF. The CDR3 DNA follows: TGCGCCAGCAGCTTGGGGGTCAGTGAAGCTTTCTTT.